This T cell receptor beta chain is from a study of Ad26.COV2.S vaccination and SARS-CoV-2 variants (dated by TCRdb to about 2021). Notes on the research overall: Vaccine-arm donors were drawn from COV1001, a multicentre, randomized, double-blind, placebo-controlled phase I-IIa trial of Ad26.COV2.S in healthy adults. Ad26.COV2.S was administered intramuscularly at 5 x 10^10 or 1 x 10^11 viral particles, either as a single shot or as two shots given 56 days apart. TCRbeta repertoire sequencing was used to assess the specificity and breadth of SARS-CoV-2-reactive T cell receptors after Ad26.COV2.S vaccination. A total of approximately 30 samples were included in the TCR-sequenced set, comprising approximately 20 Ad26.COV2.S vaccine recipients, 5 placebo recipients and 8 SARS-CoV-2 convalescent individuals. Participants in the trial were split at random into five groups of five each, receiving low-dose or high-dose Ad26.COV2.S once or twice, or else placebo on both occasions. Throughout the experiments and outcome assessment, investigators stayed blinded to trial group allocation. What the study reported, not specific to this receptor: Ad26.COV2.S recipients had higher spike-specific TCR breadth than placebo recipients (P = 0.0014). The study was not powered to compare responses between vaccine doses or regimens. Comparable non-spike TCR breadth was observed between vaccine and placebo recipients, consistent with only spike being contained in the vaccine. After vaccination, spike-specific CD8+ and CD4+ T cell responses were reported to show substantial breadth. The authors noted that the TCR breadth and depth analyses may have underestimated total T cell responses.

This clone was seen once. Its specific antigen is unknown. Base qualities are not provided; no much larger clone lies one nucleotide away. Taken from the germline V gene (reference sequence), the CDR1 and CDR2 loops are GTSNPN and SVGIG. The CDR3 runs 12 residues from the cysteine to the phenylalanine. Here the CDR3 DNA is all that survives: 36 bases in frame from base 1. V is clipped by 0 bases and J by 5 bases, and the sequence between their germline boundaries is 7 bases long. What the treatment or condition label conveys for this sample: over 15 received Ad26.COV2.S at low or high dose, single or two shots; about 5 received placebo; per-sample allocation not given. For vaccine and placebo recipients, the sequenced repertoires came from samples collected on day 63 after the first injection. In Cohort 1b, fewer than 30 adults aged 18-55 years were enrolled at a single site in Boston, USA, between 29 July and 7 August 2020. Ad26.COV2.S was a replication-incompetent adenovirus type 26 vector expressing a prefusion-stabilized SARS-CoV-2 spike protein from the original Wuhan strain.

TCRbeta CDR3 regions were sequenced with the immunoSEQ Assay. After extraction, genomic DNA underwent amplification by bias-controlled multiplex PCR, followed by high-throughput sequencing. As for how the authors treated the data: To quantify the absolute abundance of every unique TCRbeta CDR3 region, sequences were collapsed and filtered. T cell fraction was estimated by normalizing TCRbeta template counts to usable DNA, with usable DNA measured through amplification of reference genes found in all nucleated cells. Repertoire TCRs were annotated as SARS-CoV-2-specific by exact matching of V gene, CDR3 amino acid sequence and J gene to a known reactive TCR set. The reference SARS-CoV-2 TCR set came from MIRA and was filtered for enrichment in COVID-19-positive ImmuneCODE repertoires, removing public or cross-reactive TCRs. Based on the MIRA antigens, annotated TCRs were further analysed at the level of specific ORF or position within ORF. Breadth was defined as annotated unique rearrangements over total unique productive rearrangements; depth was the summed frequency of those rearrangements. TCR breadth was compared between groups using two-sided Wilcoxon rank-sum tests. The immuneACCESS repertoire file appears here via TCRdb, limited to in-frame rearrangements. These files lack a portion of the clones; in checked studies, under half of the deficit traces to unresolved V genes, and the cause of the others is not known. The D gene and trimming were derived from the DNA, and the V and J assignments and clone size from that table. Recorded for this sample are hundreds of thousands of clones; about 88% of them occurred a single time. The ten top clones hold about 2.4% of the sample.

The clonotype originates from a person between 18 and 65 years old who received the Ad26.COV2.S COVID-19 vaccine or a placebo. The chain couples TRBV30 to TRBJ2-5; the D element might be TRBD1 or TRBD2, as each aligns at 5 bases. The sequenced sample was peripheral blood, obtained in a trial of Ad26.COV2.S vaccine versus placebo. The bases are TGTGCCTGGAGTGTTGGGACGGAGACCCAGTACTTC. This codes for CAWSVGTETQYF.